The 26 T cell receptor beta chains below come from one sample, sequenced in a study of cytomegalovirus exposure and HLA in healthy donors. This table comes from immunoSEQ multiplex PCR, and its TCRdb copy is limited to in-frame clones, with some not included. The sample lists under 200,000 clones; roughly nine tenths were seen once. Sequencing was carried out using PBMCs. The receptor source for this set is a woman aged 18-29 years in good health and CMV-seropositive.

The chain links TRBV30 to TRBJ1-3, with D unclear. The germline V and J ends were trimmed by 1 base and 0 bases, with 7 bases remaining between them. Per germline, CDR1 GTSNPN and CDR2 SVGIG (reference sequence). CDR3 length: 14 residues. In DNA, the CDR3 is TGTGCCTGGAGTGGAGACTACTCTGGAAACACCATATATTTT. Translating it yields CAWSGDYSGNTIYF.

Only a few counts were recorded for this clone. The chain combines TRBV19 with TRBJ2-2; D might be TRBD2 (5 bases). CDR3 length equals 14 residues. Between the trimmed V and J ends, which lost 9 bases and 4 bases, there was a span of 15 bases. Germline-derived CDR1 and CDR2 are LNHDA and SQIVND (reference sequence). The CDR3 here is CASQGIASTGELFF. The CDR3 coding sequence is TGTGCCAGCCAAGGAATAGCGTCCACCGGGGAGCTGTTTTTT.

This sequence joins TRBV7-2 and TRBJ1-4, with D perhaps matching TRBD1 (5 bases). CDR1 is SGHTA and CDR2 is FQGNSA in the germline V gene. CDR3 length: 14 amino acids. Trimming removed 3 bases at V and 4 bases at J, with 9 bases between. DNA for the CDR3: TGTGCCAGCAGCTTGGGGGGAGTTAATGAAAAACTGTTTTTT. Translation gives CASSLGGVNEKLFF.

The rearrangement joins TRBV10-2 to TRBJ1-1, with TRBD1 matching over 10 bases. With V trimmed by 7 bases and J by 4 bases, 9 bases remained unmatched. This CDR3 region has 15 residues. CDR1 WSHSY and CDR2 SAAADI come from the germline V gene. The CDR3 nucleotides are TGCGCCAGCAAGACCCGGGACAGGGGATCCACTGAAGCTTTCTTT. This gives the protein CASKTRDRGSTEAFF.

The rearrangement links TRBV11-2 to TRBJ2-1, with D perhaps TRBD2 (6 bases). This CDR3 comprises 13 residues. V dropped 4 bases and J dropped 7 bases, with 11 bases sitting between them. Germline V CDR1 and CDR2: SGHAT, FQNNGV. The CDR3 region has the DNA TGTGCCAGCAGCTCCCCAGGGAGGAATGAGCAGTTCTTC. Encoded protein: CASSSPGRNEQFF.

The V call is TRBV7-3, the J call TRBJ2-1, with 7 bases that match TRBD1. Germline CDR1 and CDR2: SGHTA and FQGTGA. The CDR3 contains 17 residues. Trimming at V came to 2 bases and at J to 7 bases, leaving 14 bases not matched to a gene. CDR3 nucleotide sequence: TGTGCCAGCAGCTTAGATCATCTACAGGGGTTTGGGAATGAGCAGTTCTTC. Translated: CASSLDHLQGFGNEQFF.

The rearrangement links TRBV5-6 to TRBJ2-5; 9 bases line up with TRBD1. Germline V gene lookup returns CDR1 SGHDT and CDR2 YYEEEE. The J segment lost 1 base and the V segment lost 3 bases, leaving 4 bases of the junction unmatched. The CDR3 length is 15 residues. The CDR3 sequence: CASSSGTGPQETQYF. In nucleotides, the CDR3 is TGTGCCAGCAGCTCCGGGACAGGGCCCCAAGAGACCCAGTACTTC.

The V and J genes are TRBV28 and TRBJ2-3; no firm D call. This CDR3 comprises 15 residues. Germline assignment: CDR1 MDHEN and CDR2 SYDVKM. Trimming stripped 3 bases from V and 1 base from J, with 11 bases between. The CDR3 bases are TGTGCCAGCAGTTTTGAGGCAGTCGGCACAGATACGCAGTATTTT. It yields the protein CASSFEAVGTDTQYF.

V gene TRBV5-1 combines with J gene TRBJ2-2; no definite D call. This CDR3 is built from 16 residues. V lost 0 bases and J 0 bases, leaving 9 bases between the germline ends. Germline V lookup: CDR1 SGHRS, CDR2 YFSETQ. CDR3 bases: TGCGCCAGCAGCTTGGCGGTCGGTACGAACACCGGGGAGCTGTTTTTT. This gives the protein CASSLAVGTNTGELFF.

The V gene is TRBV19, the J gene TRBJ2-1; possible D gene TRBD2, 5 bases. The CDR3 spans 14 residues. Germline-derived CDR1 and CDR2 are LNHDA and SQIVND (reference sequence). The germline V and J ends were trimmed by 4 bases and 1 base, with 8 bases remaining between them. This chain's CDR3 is CASSSGSSYNEQFF. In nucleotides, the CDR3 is TGTGCCAGTAGTAGCGGGTCTTCCTACAATGAGCAGTTCTTC.

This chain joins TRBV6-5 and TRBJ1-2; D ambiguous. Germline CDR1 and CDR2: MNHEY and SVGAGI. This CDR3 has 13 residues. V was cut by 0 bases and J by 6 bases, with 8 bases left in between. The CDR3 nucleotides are TGTGCCAGCAGTTACTCGAGAGGGAATGGCTACACCTTC. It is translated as CASSYSRGNGYTF.

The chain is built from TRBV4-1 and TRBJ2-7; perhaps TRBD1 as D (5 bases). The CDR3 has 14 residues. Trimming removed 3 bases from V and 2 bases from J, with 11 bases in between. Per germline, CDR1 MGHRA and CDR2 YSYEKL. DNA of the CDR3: TGCGCCAGCAGCCAGTCAGACAGAGCCTACGAGCAGTACTTC. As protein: CASSQSDRAYEQYF.

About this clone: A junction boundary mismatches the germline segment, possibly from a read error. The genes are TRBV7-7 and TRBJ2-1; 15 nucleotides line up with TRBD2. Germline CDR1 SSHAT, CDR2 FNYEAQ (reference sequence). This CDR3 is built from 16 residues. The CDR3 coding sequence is TGTGCTAGCAGCAACGGACTAGCGGGAGGGAAGAATGAGCAGTTCTTC. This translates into CASSNGLAGGKNEQFF.

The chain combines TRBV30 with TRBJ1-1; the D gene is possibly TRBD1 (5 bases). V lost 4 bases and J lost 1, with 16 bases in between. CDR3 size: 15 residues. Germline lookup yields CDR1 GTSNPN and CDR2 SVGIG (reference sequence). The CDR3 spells CAWTPWGSKNTEAFF. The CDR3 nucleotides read TGTGCCTGGACCCCCTGGGGCAGTAAGAACACTGAAGCTTTCTTT.

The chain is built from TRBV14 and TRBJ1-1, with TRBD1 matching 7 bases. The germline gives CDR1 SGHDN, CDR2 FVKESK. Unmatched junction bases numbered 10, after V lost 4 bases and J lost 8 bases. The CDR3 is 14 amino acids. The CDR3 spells CASSPLDRAKEAFF. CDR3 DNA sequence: TGTGCCAGCAGCCCTCTCGACAGGGCGAAAGAAGCTTTCTTT.

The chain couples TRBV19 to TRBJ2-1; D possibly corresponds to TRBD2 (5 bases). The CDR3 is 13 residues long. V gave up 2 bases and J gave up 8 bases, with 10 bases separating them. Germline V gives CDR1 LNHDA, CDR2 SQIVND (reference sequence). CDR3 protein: CASSISLADEQFF. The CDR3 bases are TGTGCCAGTAGTATAAGCCTAGCCGATGAGCAGTTCTTC. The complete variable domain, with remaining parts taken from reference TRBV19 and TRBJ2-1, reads DGGITQSPKYLFRKEGQNVTLSCEQNLNHDAMYWYRQDPGQGLRLIYYSQIVNDFQKGDIAEGYSVSREKKESFPLTVTSAQKNPTAFYLCASSISLADEQFFGPGTRLTVL.

The CDR3 protein is CASSVEGLAGLSKNIQYF. CDR3 DNA sequence: TGTGCCAGCAGCGTAGAGGGACTAGCGGGCCTATCCAAAAACATTCAGTACTTC. The chain uses TRBV9 and TRBJ2-4; 12 nucleotides align to TRBD2. After removal of 0 bases from V and 2 bases from J, the junction contained 6 bases not matched to a gene. CDR3 size: 18 residues. Germline lookup yields CDR1 SGDLS and CDR2 YYNGEE.

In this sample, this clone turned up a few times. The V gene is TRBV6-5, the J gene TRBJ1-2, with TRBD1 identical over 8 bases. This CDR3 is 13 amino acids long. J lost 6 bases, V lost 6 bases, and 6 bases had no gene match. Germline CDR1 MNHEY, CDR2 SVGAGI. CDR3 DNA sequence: TGTGCCAGCAGCGGACAGGGTCGGAATGGCTACACCTTC. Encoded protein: CASSGQGRNGYTF.

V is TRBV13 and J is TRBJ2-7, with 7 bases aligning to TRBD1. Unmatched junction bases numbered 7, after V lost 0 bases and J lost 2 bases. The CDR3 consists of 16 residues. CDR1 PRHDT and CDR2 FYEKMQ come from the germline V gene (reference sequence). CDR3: CASSLGDSGTAYEQYF. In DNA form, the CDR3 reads TGTGCCAGCAGCTTAGGCGACTCCGGGACAGCCTACGAGCAGTACTTC.

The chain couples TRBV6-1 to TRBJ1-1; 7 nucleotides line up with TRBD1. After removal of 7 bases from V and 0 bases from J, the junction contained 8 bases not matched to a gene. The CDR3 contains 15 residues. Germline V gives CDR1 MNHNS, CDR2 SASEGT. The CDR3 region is CASTRGTAVNTEAFF. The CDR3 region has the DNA TGTGCCAGCACCCGGGGGACAGCTGTGAACACTGAAGCTTTCTTT.

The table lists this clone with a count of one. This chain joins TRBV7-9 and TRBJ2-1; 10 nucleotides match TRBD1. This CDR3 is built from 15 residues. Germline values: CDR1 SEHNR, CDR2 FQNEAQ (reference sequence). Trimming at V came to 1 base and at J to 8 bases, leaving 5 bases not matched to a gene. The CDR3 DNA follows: TGTGCCAGCAGCTTAGAGGACAGGGGGTGGGATGAGCAGTTCTTC. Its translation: CASSLEDRGWDEQFF.

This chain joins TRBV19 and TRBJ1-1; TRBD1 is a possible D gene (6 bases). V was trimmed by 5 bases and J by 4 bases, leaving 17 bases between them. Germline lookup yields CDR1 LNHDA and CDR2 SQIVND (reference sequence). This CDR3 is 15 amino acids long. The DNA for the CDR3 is TGTGCCAGTAGTCTTATACAGGGTTTTGCCACTGAAGCTTTCTTT. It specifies CASSLIQGFATEAFF.

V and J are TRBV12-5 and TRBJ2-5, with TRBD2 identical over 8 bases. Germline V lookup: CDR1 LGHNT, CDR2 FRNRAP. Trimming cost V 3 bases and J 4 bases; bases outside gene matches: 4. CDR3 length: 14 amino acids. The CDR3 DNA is TGTGCTAGTGGTTTAGCGGGAGCGACAGAGACCCAGTACTTC. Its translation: CASGLAGATETQYF.

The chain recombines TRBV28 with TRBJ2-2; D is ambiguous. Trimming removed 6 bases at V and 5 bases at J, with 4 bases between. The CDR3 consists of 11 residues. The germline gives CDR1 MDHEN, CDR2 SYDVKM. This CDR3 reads CASSRTGELFF. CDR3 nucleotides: TGTGCCAGCAGCCGGACCGGGGAGCTGTTTTTT. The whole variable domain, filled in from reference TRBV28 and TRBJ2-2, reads DVKVTQSSRYLVKRTGEKVFLECVQDMDHENMFWYRQDPGLGLRLIYFSYDVKMKEKGDIPEGYSVSREKKERFSLILESASTNQTSMYLCASSRTGELFFGEGSRLTVL.

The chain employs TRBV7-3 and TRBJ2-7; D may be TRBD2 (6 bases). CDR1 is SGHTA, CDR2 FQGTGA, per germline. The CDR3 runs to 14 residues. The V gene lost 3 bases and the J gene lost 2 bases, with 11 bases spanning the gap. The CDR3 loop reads CASSLAGGTYEQYF. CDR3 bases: TGTGCCAGCAGCTTGGCAGGAGGGACCTACGAGCAGTACTTC.

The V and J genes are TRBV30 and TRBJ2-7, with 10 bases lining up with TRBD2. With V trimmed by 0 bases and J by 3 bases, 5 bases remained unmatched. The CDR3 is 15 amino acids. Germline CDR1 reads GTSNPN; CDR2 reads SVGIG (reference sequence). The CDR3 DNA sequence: TGTGCCTGGAGTGTCGGGGCTAGCGGGGGCTACGAGCAGTACTTC. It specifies CAWSVGASGGYEQYF.